The 19 T cell receptor beta chains listed next were all sequenced from one sample in a study of blood T cell repertoires in COVID-19. Assay: immunoSEQ multiplex PCR; the TCRdb copy retains only in-frame clones and omits some. In the table there are roughly 50,000 clones, roughly 90% of which are singletons. Sequenced: peripheral blood. The receptors come from a human donor in a cohort sampled during active COVID-19.

The V gene is TRBV24-1, the J gene TRBJ2-3; D remains unclear. This CDR3 has 13 amino acids. Trimming left V 9 bases short and J 0 bases short, with 9 bases between. In germline, CDR1 is KGHDR, CDR2 SFDVKD. CDR3 protein: CATPLFSTDTQYF. CDR3 bases: TGTGCCACCCCCCTCTTTAGCACAGATACGCAGTATTTT.

The rearrangement links TRBV3-1 (or the pseudogene TRBV3-2) to TRBJ1-2; possible D gene TRBD1, 6 bases. This CDR3 comprises 17 residues. Germline V lookup: CDR1 LGHDT, CDR2 YNNKEL (reference sequence). The V end was cut by 0 bases, the J end by 2 bases, with 16 bases between. CDR3 loop: CASSQDLGAVGNYGYTF. In nucleotides, the CDR3 is TGTGCCAGCAGCCAAGATTTGGGGGCAGTAGGGAACTATGGCTACACCTTC.

The chain couples TRBV6-5 to TRBJ2-7; D unclear. CDR3 size: 15 residues. The V gene lost 1 base and the J gene lost 0 bases, with 10 bases spanning the gap. Per germline, CDR1 MNHEY and CDR2 SVGAGI. CDR3 protein: CASSYWAYGSYEQYF. The CDR3 bases are TGTGCCAGCAGTTACTGGGCCTACGGCTCCTACGAGCAGTACTTC.

The rearrangement links TRBV4-2 to TRBJ1-6; the D is unclear. The V end was cut by 0 bases, the J end by 5 bases, with 8 bases between. Germline loops: CDR1 LGHNA, CDR2 YNFKEQ. The CDR3 is made up of 15 amino acids. This CDR3 reads CASSQEGSHNSPLHF. DNA for the CDR3: TGTGCCAGCAGCCAAGAGGGCAGCCATAATTCACCCCTCCACTTT.

The rearrangement joins TRBV25-1 to TRBJ2-3; D is uncertain. The CDR3 spans 14 residues. CDR1 is MGHDK and CDR2 is SYGVNS in the germline V gene. Trimming took off 6 bases at V and 0 bases at J, with 10 bases between the two ends. As DNA, the CDR3 is TGTGCCAGCAGGGCATCGGAGAGCACAGATACGCAGTATTTT. Its protein product is CASRASESTDTQYF.

This rearrangement joins TRBV5-6 to TRBJ1-2; no clear D. V lost 2 bases to trimming and J lost 8 bases, with 19 bases between them. The CDR3 has 15 amino acids. The V gene's germline CDR1 is SGHDT and CDR2 YYEEEE. The CDR3 spells CASSFSPTAARGYTF. CDR3 nucleotide sequence: TGTGCCAGCAGCTTTTCCCCGACCGCGGCACGGGGCTACACCTTC.

The chain employs TRBV5-1 and TRBJ2-7, with a tentative D call TRBD1 (5 bases). V gave up 0 bases and J gave up 0 bases, with 7 bases separating them. The CDR3 length is 14 residues. CDR1 and CDR2 from the germline V gene are SGHRS and YFSETQ. CDR3 amino acids: CASSLEGYSYEQYF. The CDR3 region has the DNA TGCGCCAGCAGCTTGGAGGGGTACTCCTACGAGCAGTACTTC. Using reference TRBV5-1 and TRBJ2-7 for the parts outside the CDR3, the full variable domain is KAGVTQTPRYLIKTRGQQVTLSCSPISGHRSVSWYQQTPGQGLQFLFEYFSETQRNKGNFPGRFSGRQFSNSRSEMNVSTLELGDSALYLCASSLEGYSYEQYFGPGTRLTVT.

This sequence joins TRBV19 and TRBJ1-5; TRBD1 agrees at 12 bases. Germline CDR1 is LNHDA and CDR2 is SQIVND (reference sequence). J was trimmed by 6 bases and V by 5 bases; bases with no gene match: 8. The CDR3 is made up of 16 amino acids. The CDR3 reads CASSPSGTGGLQPQHF. The CDR3, as DNA: TGTGCCAGTAGTCCATCCGGGACAGGGGGCCTTCAGCCCCAGCATTTT.

V is TRBV7-7 and J is TRBJ2-7, with 7 bases identical to TRBD1. Per the germline V gene, CDR1 is SSHAT and CDR2 is FNYEAQ (reference sequence). CDR3 length: 15 residues. V lost 6 bases to trimming and J lost 6 bases; unmatched junction nucleotides: 14. CDR3 sequence (DNA): TGTGCCAGCAGTAGACTCTCCGGGACAGACAGCGAGCAGTACTTC. Protein: CASSRLSGTDSEQYF.

The V call is TRBV18, the J call TRBJ1-1; possible D gene TRBD1, 6 bases. The CDR3 has 11 residues. V shed 5 bases and J shed 11 bases, with 12 bases lying between them. The V gene's germline CDR1 is KGHSH and CDR2 LQKENI. The CDR3 nucleotides read TGTGCCAGCTCAAAACAGGGAGACGCTTTCTTT. Amino acid sequence: CASSKQGDAFF.

The chain is built from TRBV6-2 or TRBV6-3 and TRBJ2-5; D uncertain. Trimming stripped 6 bases from V and 2 bases from J, with 16 bases between. Germline lookup yields CDR1 MNHEY and CDR2 SVGEGT. There are 15 residues in the CDR3. CDR3 sequence: CASSSTARLQETQYF. The CDR3 coding sequence is TGTGCCAGCAGCTCGACGGCCAGACTTCAAGAGACCCAGTACTTC.

The chain combines TRBV19 with TRBJ2-1; 9 bases match TRBD2. With 3 bases clipped from V and 0 bases from J, the junction kept 3 bases outside the gene matches. The CDR3 length is 16 residues. In germline, CDR1 is LNHDA, CDR2 SQIVND (reference sequence). In DNA, the CDR3 is TGTGCCAGTAGTATCCAAGCGGGGGGCTCCTACAATGAGCAGTTCTTC. Protein: CASSIQAGGSYNEQFF.

The CDR3 sequence: CASSSENIQYF. The CDR3 DNA sequence: TGTGCCAGCAGCTCGGAAAACATTCAGTACTTC. The chain joins TRBV5-6 to TRBJ2-4; no clear D. The CDR3 contains 11 residues. The V gene lost 3 bases and the J gene lost 5 bases, with 3 bases spanning the gap. Germline V gives CDR1 SGHDT, CDR2 YYEEEE. The whole variable domain, filled in from reference TRBV5-6 and TRBJ2-4, reads DAGVTQSPTHLIKTRGQQVTLRCSPKSGHDTVSWYQQALGQGPQFIFQYYEEEERQRGNFPDRFSGHQFPNYSSELNVNALLLGDSALYLCASSSENIQYFGAGTRLSVL.

The J gene is TRBJ1-5, the V gene TRBV4-3, with D unresolved. V shed 1 base and J shed 2 bases, with 12 bases lying between them. The length of the CDR3 is 16 residues. Germline CDR1 and CDR2: LGHNA and YSLEER. CDR3 protein: CASSQGSGIGNQPQHF. The DNA for the CDR3 is TGCGCCAGCAGCCAAGGATCGGGGATCGGCAATCAGCCCCAGCATTTT.

The V and J genes are TRBV9 and TRBJ1-2; the match to TRBD1 covers 10 bases. Germline V gives CDR1 SGDLS, CDR2 YYNGEE. J gave up 3 bases and V 0 bases, and 2 bases lay outside the gene matches. This CDR3 spans 15 amino acids. The CDR3 region is CASSVGQGADYGYTF. The DNA of the CDR3 is TGTGCCAGCAGCGTAGGACAGGGGGCCGACTATGGCTACACCTTC.

The chain recombines TRBV7-8 with TRBJ2-6, with TRBD1 matching 10 bases. Germline assignment: CDR1 SGHVS and CDR2 FQNEAQ. The CDR3 runs to 15 residues. V was clipped by 4 bases and J by 9 bases; unmatched bases: 6. The CDR3 nucleotides read TGTGCCAGCAGCTCCTCGACAGGGGGCTTCAACGTCCTGACTTTC. Translating gives CASSSSTGGFNVLTF.

The chain recombines TRBV19 with TRBJ1-1; D may be TRBD1 (5 bases). The CDR3 contains 14 residues. Per the germline V gene, CDR1 is LNHDA and CDR2 is SQIVND (reference sequence). Trimming left V 3 bases short and J 7 bases short, with 15 bases between. The CDR3 reads CASSMRGGRSEAFF. Written as DNA, the CDR3 is TGTGCCAGTAGTATGAGGGGAGGGCGGAGTGAAGCTTTCTTT.

The chain couples TRBV10-3 to TRBJ2-1; 12 nucleotides match TRBD2. In germline, CDR1 is ENHRY, CDR2 SYGVKD. The CDR3 covers 17 residues. The J segment lost 4 bases and the V segment lost 0 bases, leaving 4 bases of the junction unmatched. CDR3 residues: CAISESKGLAGYNEQFF. The CDR3 region has the DNA TGTGCCATCAGTGAGTCAAAAGGACTAGCGGGGTACAATGAGCAGTTCTTC.

This chain connects TRBV7-9 to TRBJ1-6; perhaps TRBD1 as D (6 bases). There are 16 residues in the CDR3. CDR1 and CDR2 (germline): SEHNR, FQNEAQ (reference sequence). The V end was cut by 0 bases, the J end by 7 bases, with 13 bases between. Written as DNA, the CDR3 is TGTGCCAGCAGCTTAGCTTTCGGGACAAGGAATTCACCCCTCCACTTT. Translating it yields CASSLAFGTRNSPLHF.